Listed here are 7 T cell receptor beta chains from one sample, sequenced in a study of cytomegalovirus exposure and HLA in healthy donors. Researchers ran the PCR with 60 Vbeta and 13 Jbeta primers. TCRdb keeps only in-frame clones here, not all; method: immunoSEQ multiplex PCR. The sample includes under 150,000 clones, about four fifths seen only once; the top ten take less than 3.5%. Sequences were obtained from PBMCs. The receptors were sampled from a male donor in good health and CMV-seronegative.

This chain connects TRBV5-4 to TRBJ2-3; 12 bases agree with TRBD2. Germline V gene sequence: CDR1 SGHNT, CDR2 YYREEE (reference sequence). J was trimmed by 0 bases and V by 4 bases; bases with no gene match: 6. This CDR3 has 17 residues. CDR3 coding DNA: TGTGCCAGCAGCGGGTTGACTAGCGGGGGAAGCACAGATACGCAGTATTTT. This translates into CASSGLTSGGSTDTQYF.

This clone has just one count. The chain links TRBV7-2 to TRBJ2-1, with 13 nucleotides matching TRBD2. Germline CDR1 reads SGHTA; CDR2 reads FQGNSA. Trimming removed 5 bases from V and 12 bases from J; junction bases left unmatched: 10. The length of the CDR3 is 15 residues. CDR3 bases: TGTGCCAGCAGCCGGACTAGCGGGAGAGTTGCCGGGCAGTTCTTC. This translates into CASSRTSGRVAGQFF.

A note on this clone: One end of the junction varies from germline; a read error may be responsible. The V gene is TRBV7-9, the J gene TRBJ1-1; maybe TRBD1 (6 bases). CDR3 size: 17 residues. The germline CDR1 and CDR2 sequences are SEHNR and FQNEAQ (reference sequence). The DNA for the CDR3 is TGTTCCAGCAGCCCCAAGACAGGCACTCCGCGGGACACTGAAGCTTTCTTT. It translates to CSSSPKTGTPRDTEAFF.

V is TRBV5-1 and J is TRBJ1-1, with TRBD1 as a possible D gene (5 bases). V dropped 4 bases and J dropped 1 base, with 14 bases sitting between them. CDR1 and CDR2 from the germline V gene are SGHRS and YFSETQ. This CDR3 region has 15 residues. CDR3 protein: CASSVLGTANTEAFF. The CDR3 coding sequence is TGCGCCAGCAGCGTTCTTGGGACTGCGAACACTGAAGCTTTCTTT. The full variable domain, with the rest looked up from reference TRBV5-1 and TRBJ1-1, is KAGVTQTPRYLIKTRGQQVTLSCSPISGHRSVSWYQQTPGQGLQFLFEYFSETQRNKGNFPGRFSGRQFSNSRSEMNVSTLELGDSALYLCASSVLGTANTEAFFGQGTRLTVV.

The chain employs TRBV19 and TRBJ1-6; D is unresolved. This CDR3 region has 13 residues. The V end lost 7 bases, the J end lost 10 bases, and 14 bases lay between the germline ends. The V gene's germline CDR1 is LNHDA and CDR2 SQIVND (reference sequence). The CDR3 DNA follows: TGTGCCAGTACGAGTGCCGTGGGCTCACCCCTCCACTTT. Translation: CASTSAVGSPLHF.

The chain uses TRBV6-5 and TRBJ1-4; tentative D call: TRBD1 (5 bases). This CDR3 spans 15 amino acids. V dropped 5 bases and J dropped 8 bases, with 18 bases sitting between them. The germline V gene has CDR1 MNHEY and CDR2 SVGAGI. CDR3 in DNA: TGTGCCAGCAGTCCCTTAGGGGCAAAGGGGGAAAAACTGTTTTTT. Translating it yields CASSPLGAKGEKLFF.

The CDR3 coding sequence is TGTGCCAGTAGTCCCTTGACGGACAGATCCTATGAAAAACTGTTTTTT. It codes for CASSPLTDRSYEKLFF. This chain connects TRBV19 to TRBJ1-4, with D tentatively TRBD1 (6 bases). The CDR3 extends over 16 amino acids. The germline V and J ends were trimmed by 5 bases and 6 bases, with 19 bases remaining between them. CDR1 LNHDA and CDR2 SQIVND come from the germline V gene (reference sequence).